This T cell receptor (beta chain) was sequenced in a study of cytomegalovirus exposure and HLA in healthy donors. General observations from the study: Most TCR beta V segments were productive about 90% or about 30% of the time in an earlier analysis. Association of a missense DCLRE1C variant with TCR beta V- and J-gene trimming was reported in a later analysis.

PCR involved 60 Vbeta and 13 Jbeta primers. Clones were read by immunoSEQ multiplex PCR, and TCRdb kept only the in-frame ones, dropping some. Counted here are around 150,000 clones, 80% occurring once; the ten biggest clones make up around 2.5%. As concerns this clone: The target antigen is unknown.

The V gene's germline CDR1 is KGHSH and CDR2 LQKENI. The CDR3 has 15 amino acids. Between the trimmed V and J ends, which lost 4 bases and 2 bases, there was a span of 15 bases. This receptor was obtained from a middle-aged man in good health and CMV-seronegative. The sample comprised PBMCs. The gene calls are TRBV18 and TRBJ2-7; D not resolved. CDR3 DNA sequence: TGTGCCAGCTCACGCGCTTCAGGCATCACCTACGAGCAGTACTTC. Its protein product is CASSRASGITYEQYF.